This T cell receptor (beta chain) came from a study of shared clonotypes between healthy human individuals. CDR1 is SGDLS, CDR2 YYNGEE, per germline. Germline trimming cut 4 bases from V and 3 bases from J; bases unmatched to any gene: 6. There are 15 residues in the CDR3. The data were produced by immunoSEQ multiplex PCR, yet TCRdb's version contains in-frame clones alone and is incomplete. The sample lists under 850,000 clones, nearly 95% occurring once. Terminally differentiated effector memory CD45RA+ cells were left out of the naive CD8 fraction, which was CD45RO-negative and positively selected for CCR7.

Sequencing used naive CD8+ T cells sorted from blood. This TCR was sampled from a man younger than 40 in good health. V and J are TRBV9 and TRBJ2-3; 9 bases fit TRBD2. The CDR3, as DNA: TGTGCCAGCAGCAGGAGCAGCGGGAGGACAGATACGCAGTATTTT. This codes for CASSRSSGRTDTQYF.